The next 13 T cell receptor beta chains were all read from a single sample in a study of PD-1 blockade in mismatch repair-deficient tumors. Data came from immunoSEQ multiplex PCR; TCRdb stores just in-frame clones and leaves some out. Found here are roughly 13,000 clones, around 87% of them singletons; the top ten hold about 4.6%. These receptors lack a known antigen. Time point meaning: approximately 10-day in vitro stimulation with candidate neoantigen peptide 6. The specimen comprised cells cultured in vitro, sampled from a patient treated with pembrolizumab. The source of these receptors is an adult with mismatch repair-deficient cancer.

The chain combines TRBV18 with TRBJ2-7; 8 positions agree with TRBD1. The CDR3 is made up of 16 amino acids. V gave up 3 bases and J gave up 2 bases; unmatched junction bases: 9. CDR1 KGHSH and CDR2 LQKENI come from the germline V gene. CDR3 coding DNA: TGTGCCAGCTCACCTGTACAGGGGGACCTCACCTACGAGCAGTACTTC. The encoded protein is CASSPVQGDLTYEQYF. Drawing the rest from reference TRBV18 and TRBJ2-7, the complete variable domain is NAGVMQNPRHLVRRRGQEARLRCSPMKGHSHVYWYRQLPEEGLKFMVYLQKENIIDESGMPKERFSAEFPKEGPSILRIQQVVRGDSAAYFCASSPVQGDLTYEQYFGPGTRLTVT.

The CDR3 nucleotides read TGTGCCAGTAAAGGGGGCGGTAGCTCCTACGAGCAGTACTTC. It yields the protein CASKGGGSSYEQYF. V and J are TRBV19 and TRBJ2-7, with 7 bases fitting TRBD1. V dropped 7 bases and J dropped 0; count of bases not matched to a gene: 6. The CDR3 is 14 amino acids. Per germline, CDR1 LNHDA and CDR2 SQIVND (reference sequence).

V is TRBV28 and J is TRBJ2-7; TRBD2 is a possible D gene (6 bases). Germline V gives CDR1 MDHEN, CDR2 SYDVKM. V was trimmed by 6 bases and J by 0 bases, leaving 18 bases between them. The CDR3 has 16 residues. CDR3 sequence (DNA): TGTGCCAGCAGGGCCTCGGGACTCCCGAGCTCCTACGAGCAGTACTTC. As protein: CASRASGLPSSYEQYF.

This chain links TRBV5-5 with TRBJ1-2; a possible D gene is TRBD1 (6 bases). Germline V gene data show CDR1 as SGHKS and CDR2 as YYEKEE (reference sequence). V was shortened by 0 bases and J by 1 base, with 10 bases between the two germline ends. The CDR3 covers 15 residues. The chain's CDR3 is CASSLARGHNYGYTF. Written as DNA, the CDR3 is TGTGCCAGCAGCTTGGCCAGGGGCCATAACTATGGCTACACCTTC.

V usage is TRBV11-1 and J usage is TRBJ2-3; TRBD2 is a possible D gene (5 bases). V gave up 1 base and J gave up 0 bases, with 14 bases separating them. This CDR3 has 17 amino acids. Germline CDR1 and CDR2: SGHAT and FQDESV (reference sequence). CDR3 sequence: CASSLEFAGASTDTQYF. CDR3 nucleotides: TGTGCCAGCAGCTTAGAGTTTGCGGGCGCGAGCACAGATACGCAGTATTTT.

The chain couples TRBV12-2 to TRBJ1-1. TRBV12-2 is an annotated pseudogene. There are 14 residues in the CDR3. The CDR3 nucleotides are TGTGCAAGTCGCTTAGCGCTTCCTTTCACTGAAGCTTTCTTT. Amino acid sequence: CASRLALPFTEAFF.

In this sample, this clone turned up once. This sequence joins TRBV6-1 and TRBJ2-6; no clear D gene. The germline gives CDR1 MNHNS, CDR2 SASEGT. The CDR3 sequence is 15 residues long. Trimming removed 5 bases at V and 0 bases at J, with 8 bases between. Here the CDR3 reads CASSTAGSGANVLTF. DNA of the CDR3: TGTGCCAGCAGTACGGCTGGCTCTGGGGCCAACGTCCTGACTTTC.

The rearrangement links TRBV6-1 to TRBJ2-3; D is ambiguous. CDR3 length equals 15 residues. Germline V gene lookup returns CDR1 MNHNS and CDR2 SASEGT. V shed 3 bases and J shed 4 bases, with 14 bases lying between them. The CDR3, as DNA: TGTGCCAGCAGTGATGGAGTCCTGGATTCAGATACGCAGTATTTT. This translates into CASSDGVLDSDTQYF.

The chain recombines TRBV5-8 with TRBJ2-7, with TRBD1 identical over 10 bases. The trim removed 0 bases at V and 1 base at J, leaving 4 bases unmatched. CDR3 length equals 16 residues. The germline CDR1 and CDR2 sequences are SGHTS and YDEGEE. DNA of the CDR3: TGTGCCAGCAGCTTGGGACAGGGGGCTGCTTCCTACGAGCAGTACTTC. Protein: CASSLGQGAASYEQYF.

This sequence joins TRBV4-2 and TRBJ2-3, with D tentatively TRBD2 (5 bases). Germline values: CDR1 LGHNA, CDR2 YNFKEQ. This CDR3 region has 15 residues. V was trimmed by 1 base and J by 2 bases, leaving 10 bases between them. The CDR3: CASSQAALATDTQYF. CDR3 DNA: TGTGCCAGCAGCCAAGCCGCCCTAGCCACAGATACGCAGTATTTT.

The V and J genes are TRBV2 and TRBJ2-1; 8 positions match TRBD2. J lost 3 bases, V lost 8 bases, and 6 bases had no gene match. In germline, CDR1 is SNHLY, CDR2 FYNNEI. The CDR3 length is 14 residues. The CDR3 loop reads CASGREGSYNEQFF. In DNA form, the CDR3 reads TGTGCCAGCGGACGGGAGGGCAGCTACAATGAGCAGTTCTTC.

The chain carries TRBV6-5 and TRBJ2-5; D might be TRBD1 or TRBD2, each matching 5 bases. V lost 7 bases to trimming and J lost 2 bases, with 14 bases between them. The CDR3 consists of 14 residues. The germline V gene has CDR1 MNHEY and CDR2 SVGAGI. DNA of the CDR3: TGTGCCAGCACCCCACTTGGGGGACAAGAGACCCAGTACTTC. It is translated as CASTPLGGQETQYF.

This chain links TRBV28 with TRBJ2-7; 7 positions agree with TRBD1. Germline V CDR1 and CDR2: MDHEN, SYDVKM. J lost 2 bases, V lost 7 bases, and 5 bases had no gene match. The CDR3 length is 13 residues. This CDR3 reads CASTMGQTYEQYF. The CDR3 DNA sequence: TGTGCCAGCACCATGGGACAGACCTACGAGCAGTACTTC.